This entry concerns a single T cell receptor beta chain. The entry originates in a study of blood T cell repertoires in COVID-19. Study background: Sample material is recorded as cDNA or gDNA derived from T cells, B-cell-depleted T cells, or PBMCs.

Sequenced by immunoSEQ multiplex PCR; TCRdb stores in-frame clones only, minus some. In the table there are more than 95,000 clones, about four fifths of which are singletons. The CDR3 runs to 12 residues. The germline gives CDR1 SQVTM, CDR2 ANQGSEA. V lost 6 bases and J lost 5, with 13 bases in between. V gene TRBV29-1 combines with J gene TRBJ2-5; D may be TRBD1 (6 bases). Sample: peripheral blood. The TCR comes from a man aged 55 to 70 with acute or convalescent COVID-19. The CDR3 spells CSVAGAWETQYF. The CDR3 DNA follows: TGCAGCGTCGCAGGGGCGTGGGAGACCCAGTACTTC.